The 27 T cell receptor beta chains listed next were all sequenced from one sample in a study of blood T cells in healthy people across ages. A J-beta primer mix and a sample-barcoded 5' primer were used in a second PCR of roughly 7 to 12 cycles. Via MiXCR, TCRdb re-called the 5' RACE reads, giving one row per CDR3 protein. Of 1.8 million or so distinct CDR3 sequences listed, 35% to 50% are singletons. The sequenced sample consisted of blood. Receptors originate from a human donor in good health.

This clonotype was picked up one time. One end of the junction does not line up with germline, which may come from a read error. The chain carries TRBV11-3 and TRBJ1-3; D gene unclear. The CDR3 sequence is 12 residues long. In germline, CDR1 is SGHNT, CDR2 YENEEA. CDR3 residues: CASRLNGNNIYF. The CDR3 coding sequence is TGTGCCAGCAGATTGAATGGAAACAACATATATTTT.

This chain uses TRBV19 with TRBJ1-2, with D uncertain. V lost 7 bases, J lost 5 bases, and 14 bases lay in between. Per germline, CDR1 LNHDA and CDR2 SQIVND (reference sequence). The CDR3 has 13 residues. The CDR3 spells CASKSEGLYGYTF. The CDR3 coding sequence is TGTGCCAGTAAGTCCGAAGGGCTTTATGGCTACACCTTC.

The genes are TRBV20-1 and TRBJ2-5; a weak D match, TRBD1 (5 bases). The J call is doubtful: the DNA matches TRBJ2-7 better. In germline, CDR1 is DFQATT, CDR2 SNEGSKA (reference sequence). There are 13 residues in the CDR3. Here the CDR3 DNA reads TGCAGTGCTAGGTTCCAGGGTGTCCACGAGCAGTACTTC. Translation gives CSARFQGVHEQYF.

CDR3 residues: CASSGGTSGFLNQETQYF. CDR3 DNA sequence: TGTGCCAGCAGTGGGGGGACTAGCGGGTTTCTAAATCAAGAGACCCAGTACTTC. This sequence joins TRBV12-3 or TRBV12-4 and TRBJ2-5, with 12 bases that match TRBD2. This CDR3 has 18 amino acids. V was pared by 5 bases and J by 2 bases, with 12 bases of the junction left unmatched.

This clonotype showed up just once. The junction shows a germline mismatch at one end, possibly a read error. V usage is TRBV11-2 and J usage is TRBJ2-1; tentative D call: TRBD2 (5 bases). CDR1 SGHAT and CDR2 FQNNGV come from the germline V gene. This CDR3 contains 14 residues. The DNA of the CDR3 is TGCGCCAGCAGCTTAAAGCGGTGTCTCAATGAGCAGTTCTTC. It yields the protein CASSLKRCLNEQFF.

In this sample, this clonotype turned up a few times. The chain recombines TRBV7-6 with TRBJ1-2, with D possibly TRBD1 on 5 matching bases. The ends were cut back, 5 bases at V and 8 bases at J, with 18 bases in the middle. The length of the CDR3 is 14 residues. Germline CDR1 reads SGHVS; CDR2 reads FNYEAQ. CDR3 nucleotide sequence: TGTGCCAGCAGCCCACAACGGGGCGGAGACGGCTACACCTTC. Amino acids: CASSPQRGGDGYTF.

This clonotype was counted a few times. This rearrangement joins TRBV11-2 to TRBJ1-6; D is ambiguous. This CDR3 is 13 amino acids long. CDR1 SGHAT and CDR2 FQNNGV come from the germline V gene. Trimming shortened V by 0 bases and J by 9 bases, and 6 bases separated the two germline ends. The CDR3 bases are TGTGCCAGCAGCTTAGATATGGGTTCACCCCTCCACTTT. Amino acid sequence: CASSLDMGSPLHF.

The CDR3 loop reads CASRLPRGRDSTQYF. The CDR3 DNA sequence: TGTGCCAGCAGACTCCCTCGAGGACGTGACAGTACGCAGTATTTT. V usage is TRBV28 and J usage is TRBJ2-3, with a possible D match to TRBD1 (5 bases). The CDR3 length is 15 residues. The V and J ends lost 6 bases and 8 bases respectively, with 21 bases between them. CDR1 and CDR2 from the germline V gene are MDHEN and SYDVKM.

This clonotype was seen repeatedly, ten times or more. This chain links TRBV6-2 or TRBV6-3 with TRBJ2-5; 7 bases line up with TRBD2. This CDR3 is 14 amino acids long. J was trimmed by 2 bases and V by 6 bases; bases with no gene match: 6. Looked up from germline, CDR1 is MNHEY and CDR2 is SVGEGT. The chain's CDR3 is CASSYSGAQETQYF. CDR3 in DNA: TGTGCCAGCAGCTACAGCGGGGCTCAAGAGACCCAGTACTTC.

This clonotype was counted many times. The V call is TRBV9, the J call TRBJ2-5, with a tentative D call TRBD2 (5 bases). The CDR3 runs to 14 residues. V lost 4 bases and J lost 1, with 11 bases in between. CDR1 and CDR2 from the germline V gene are SGDLS and YYNGEE. CDR3: CASSTPGSQETQYF. The CDR3 DNA reads TGTGCCAGCAGCACCCCGGGATCCCAAGAGACCCAGTACTTC.

This clonotype showed up just a few times. This chain joins TRBV5-1 and TRBJ2-3; a possible D gene is TRBD2 (7 bases). The V end was cut by 2 bases, the J end by 4 bases, with 20 bases between. The germline CDR1 and CDR2 sequences are SGHRS and YFSETQ. This CDR3 has 17 residues. CDR3 DNA sequence: TGCGCCAGCAGCTTCATCAGGGGCGGGGGCTCCGCAGATACGCAGTATTTT. It is translated as CASSFIRGGGSADTQYF.

This clonotype showed up just a few times. The chain uses TRBV3-1 and TRBJ2-7; 7 nucleotides align to TRBD1. Germline V gene sequence: CDR1 LGHDT, CDR2 YNNKEL (reference sequence). The CDR3 totals 15 residues. The V segment lost 2 bases and the J segment 2 bases; nucleotides outside the gene matches: 6. Written as DNA, the CDR3 is TGTGCCAGCAGCCAACGTTGCCAGGGGGCCTACGAGCAGTACTTC. Residues: CASSQRCQGAYEQYF.

V usage is TRBV7-9 and J usage is TRBJ2-1; TRBD2 matches at 7 bases. The length of the CDR3 is 16 residues. Germline V gives CDR1 SEHNR, CDR2 FQNEAQ (reference sequence). V was clipped by 4 bases and J by 4 bases; unmatched bases: 10. The DNA for the CDR3 is TGTGCCAGCAGCTCGATGGGGGGACTAAATTACAATGAGCAGTTCTTC. Translating it yields CASSSMGGLNYNEQFF.

The chain is built from TRBV25-1 and TRBJ1-2; a weak D match, TRBD1 (5 bases). The germline V and J ends were trimmed by 6 bases and 4 bases, with 18 bases remaining between them. Germline loops: CDR1 MGHDK, CDR2 SYGVNS. This CDR3 is 15 amino acids long. Here the CDR3 DNA reads TGTGCCAGCAGGGAGTCTGGGGGTCTTGGCTATGGCTACACCTTC. Its translation is CASRESGGLGYGYTF.

This clonotype was counted between two and nine times. The V and J genes are TRBV7-3 and TRBJ1-1; D is unclear. Trimming took off 6 bases at V and 4 bases at J, with 12 bases between the two ends. The germline gives CDR1 SGHTA, CDR2 FQGTGA. This CDR3 is 13 amino acids long. The CDR3 DNA is TGTGCCAGCAGTCCGGCGTGGGGCACTGAAGCTTTCTTT. Its protein product is CASSPAWGTEAFF.

The rearrangement uses TRBV29-1 and TRBJ2-3, with D possibly TRBD2 on 5 matching bases. The CDR3 covers 14 residues. Deletions cut 2 bases from V and 2 bases from J, with 11 bases between. Germline CDR1 is SQVTM and CDR2 is ANQGSEA. For the CDR3, the DNA is TGCAGCGTTGAACGGCTAGCCAACACAGATACGCAGTATTTT. It is translated as CSVERLANTDTQYF.

This chain joins TRBV6-6 and TRBJ1-1; tentatively, D is TRBD1 (5 bases). The germline CDR1 and CDR2 sequences are MNHNY and SVGAGI (reference sequence). The CDR3 covers 16 residues. V gave up 4 bases and J gave up 5 bases, with 20 bases separating them. The chain's CDR3 is CASSLGVGVIGTEAFF. In DNA form, the CDR3 reads TGTGCCAGCAGTTTGGGGGTGGGAGTGATAGGAACTGAAGCTTTCTTT.

This sequence joins TRBV3-1 and TRBJ2-1; 11 nucleotides match TRBD2. The trim removed 5 bases at V and 12 bases at J, leaving 12 bases unmatched. The CDR3 is made up of 15 amino acids. Germline V gene lookup returns CDR1 LGHDT and CDR2 YNNKEL (reference sequence). CDR3 amino acids: CASSAGTSGLAWQFF. CDR3 DNA: TGTGCCAGCAGCGCCGGGACTAGCGGTCTAGCGTGGCAGTTCTTC.

CDR3 in DNA: TGTGCCTGGAGTGTACGTGGGGGGGGGCATCAGCCCCAGCATTTT. Amino acids: CAWSVRGGGHQPQHF. The rearrangement joins TRBV30 to TRBJ1-5, with D maybe TRBD1 (6 bases). In germline, CDR1 is GTSNPN, CDR2 SVGIG (reference sequence). Trimming took 0 bases from V and 5 from J, leaving 14 bases between them. The CDR3 is 15 amino acids.

For this clonotype: At one end, the junction sequence differs from germline, possibly due to a read error. The chain combines TRBV20-1 with TRBJ2-5; tentatively, D is TRBD2 (8 bases). The CDR3 has 14 amino acids. The V gene's germline CDR1 is DFQATT and CDR2 SNEGSKA (reference sequence). The CDR3 nucleotides read TGCAGTGCCCGGGAGGGGGCAGGGCAAGAGGCCCAGTACTTC. Translated: CSAREGAGQEAQYF.

This clonotype was seen many times. The chain recombines TRBV5-1 with TRBJ2-3, with D hard to call. The length of the CDR3 is 16 residues. V was pared by 4 bases and J by 5 bases, with 20 bases between. The V gene's germline CDR1 is SGHRS and CDR2 YFSETQ. The CDR3 bases are TGCGCCAGCAGCGTGCGCGCTAGGGCGACCGAAGATACGCAGTATTTT. It is translated as CASSVRARATEDTQYF.

This clonotype was detected a few times. The chain is built from TRBV6-6 and TRBJ2-3; 8 positions match TRBD2. The ends lost 2 bases at V and 5 bases at J; junction bases unmatched: 6. The CDR3 is 15 residues long. Germline V gene sequence: CDR1 MNHNY, CDR2 SVGAGI (reference sequence). The CDR3 loop is CASSYHGGVGDTQYF. As DNA, the CDR3 is TGTGCCAGCAGTTACCACGGGGGGGTTGGAGATACGCAGTATTTT.

J is TRBJ2-5 and V is TRBV5-1; 8 bases match TRBD1. The better agreement between TRBJ2-7 and the DNA end casts doubt on the J call. The germline gives CDR1 SGHRS, CDR2 YFSETQ. The CDR3 has 13 residues. CDR3 bases: TGCGCCAGCAAACGACAGGGGATTTACGAGCAGTACTTC. Protein sequence: CASKRQGIYEQYF.

This clonotype was observed a handful of times. The V gene is TRBV29-1, the J gene TRBJ2-4; 7 nucleotides agree with TRBD1. The length of the CDR3 is 13 residues. Unmatched junction bases numbered 5, after V lost 5 bases and J lost 4 bases. Germline V gene sequence: CDR1 SQVTM, CDR2 ANQGSEA. CDR3 bases: TGCAGCGTTAAACCGGGACAGAAAAACATTCAGTACTTC. Amino acids: CSVKPGQKNIQYF.

The chain carries TRBV7-9 and TRBJ2-7, with 7 bases fitting TRBD1. This CDR3 is built from 15 residues. CDR1 and CDR2 from the germline V gene are SEHNR and FQNEAQ (reference sequence). V lost 5 bases, J lost 2 bases, and 9 bases stayed unmatched. CDR3 DNA sequence: TGTGCCAGCAGCCGAGCCACAGGGGTCACCTACGAGCAGTACTTC. It yields the protein CASSRATGVTYEQYF.

This clonotype turned up a few times. This rearrangement joins TRBV5-1 to TRBJ1-6; D not certain. Trimming stripped 4 bases from V and 10 bases from J, with 15 bases between. The CDR3 has 14 residues. Germline values: CDR1 SGHRS, CDR2 YFSETQ. This chain's CDR3 is CASSLGQEVSPLHF. CDR3 nucleotide sequence: TGCGCCAGCAGCCTAGGGCAGGAGGTCTCACCCCTCCACTTT.

V is TRBV24-1 and J is TRBJ2-3; tentatively, D is TRBD1 (6 bases). Germline-derived CDR1 and CDR2 are KGHDR and SFDVKD. Trimming removed 4 bases from V and 2 bases from J, with 15 bases in between. The CDR3 runs 16 residues. Here the CDR3 DNA reads TGTGCCACCAGTGACCCGACAGGAAAGTTCACAGATACGCAGTATTTT. It yields the protein CATSDPTGKFTDTQYF.